These 29 T cell receptor beta chains share one sample of origin, sequenced in a study of cytomegalovirus exposure and HLA in healthy donors. The primer mix had 60 Vbeta and 13 Jbeta primers. Measured with immunoSEQ multiplex PCR; TCRdb has only the in-frame clones, and not every one. The sample carries more than 150,000 clones, about 88% recorded once. The sequencing input was PBMCs. The receptors shown here come from a woman between 18 and 29 years old in good health and CMV-seronegative.

This clone turned up a few times. The chain joins TRBV11-2 to TRBJ2-5; 9 bases match TRBD2. Germline CDR1 is SGHAT and CDR2 is FQNNGV. V trimming: 5 bases; J trimming: 13 bases; junction bases outside the gene matches: 11. This CDR3 is 13 amino acids long. CDR3 amino acids: CASSPPSIAGAYF. CDR3 sequence (DNA): TGTGCCAGCAGCCCCCCCTCCATAGCGGGGGCGTACTTC.

The V call is TRBV4-2, the J call TRBJ1-6, with D uncertain. The CDR3 is 15 residues long. V lost 1 base, J lost 7 bases, and 11 bases lay in between. Germline V gene data show CDR1 as LGHNA and CDR2 as YNFKEQ. CDR3 protein: CASSQVRGTNSPLHF. CDR3 in DNA: TGTGCCAGCAGCCAAGTGCGGGGAACCAATTCACCCCTCCACTTT.

A remark on this clone: Germline and junction disagree at one end, which may indicate a read error. The rearrangement uses TRBV5-1 and TRBJ2-7; 8 bases are shared with TRBD2. Germline assignment: CDR1 SGHRS and CDR2 YFSETQ. The CDR3 covers 14 residues. CDR3 residues: CASSFSGASNEQYF. The CDR3 nucleotides are TGCGCCAGCAGCTTTAGCGGGGCCTCCAACGAGCAGTACTTC. The full variable domain, rest sourced from reference TRBV5-1 and TRBJ2-7, is KAGVTQTPRYLIKTRGQQVTLSCSPISGHRSVSWYQQTPGQGLQFLFEYFSETQRNKGNFPGRFSGRQFSNSRSEMNVSTLELGDSALYLCASSFSGASNEQYFGPGTRLTVT.

The chain has TRBV11-2 and TRBJ2-2, with TRBD2 matching 9 bases. In germline, CDR1 is SGHAT, CDR2 FQNNGV. The CDR3 spans 15 residues. Unmatched junction bases numbered 5, after V lost 5 bases and J lost 4 bases. CDR3 bases: TGTGCCAGCAGCCCGGGACTAGCTGGCACCGGGGAGCTGTTTTTT. This translates into CASSPGLAGTGELFF.

J is TRBJ2-7 and V is TRBV28; D perhaps matches TRBD1 (6 bases). The germline gives CDR1 MDHEN, CDR2 SYDVKM. The CDR3 is 15 amino acids. V lost 3 bases to trimming and J lost 6 bases, with 18 bases between them. CDR3 sequence: CASSLDQGFLGEQYF. The CDR3 DNA reads as TGTGCCAGCAGTTTGGATCAGGGGTTTTTGGGCGAGCAGTACTTC.

The chain recombines TRBV5-6 with TRBJ2-2; 7 bases align to TRBD1. J gave up 4 bases and V 3 bases, and 9 bases lay outside the gene matches. The CDR3 sequence is 16 residues long. The germline gives CDR1 SGHDT, CDR2 YYEEEE. CDR3 in DNA: TGTGCCAGCAGCTCACTCTGGACAGGCCTCACCGGGGAGCTGTTTTTT. It translates to CASSSLWTGLTGELFF. Filled out from reference TRBV5-6 and TRBJ2-2, the complete variable domain reads DAGVTQSPTHLIKTRGQQVTLRCSPKSGHDTVSWYQQALGQGPQFIFQYYEEEERQRGNFPDRFSGHQFPNYSSELNVNALLLGDSALYLCASSSLWTGLTGELFFGEGSRLTVL.

The V call is TRBV11-2, the J call TRBJ2-7; 9 positions agree with TRBD2. The CDR3 has 15 amino acids. V lost 6 bases and J lost 4; bases outside the gene matches: 10. Germline V gene lookup returns CDR1 SGHAT and CDR2 FQNNGV. The CDR3 nucleotides are TGTGCCAGCAGTCTGGGCTCTAGCGGGGAATACGAGCAGTACTTC. Translating it yields CASSLGSSGEYEQYF.

The chain carries TRBV7-7 and TRBJ2-5, with D perhaps matching TRBD1 (5 bases). The germline gives CDR1 SSHAT, CDR2 FNYEAQ (reference sequence). The length of the CDR3 is 15 residues. Between the trimmed V and J ends, which lost 2 bases and 2 bases, there was a span of 12 bases. The CDR3 sequence is CASSLLPGPQETQYF. CDR3 DNA: TGTGCCAGCAGCTTACTTCCAGGGCCGCAAGAGACCCAGTACTTC.

This chain joins TRBV9 and TRBJ1-5; D is unclear. The germline V gene encodes CDR1 SGDLS and CDR2 YYNGEE. Trimming removed 4 bases at V and 6 bases at J, with 11 bases between. The CDR3 consists of 13 residues. DNA of the CDR3: TGTGCCAGCAGCCGGCGACCAGGTCAGCCCCAGCATTTT. It translates to CASSRRPGQPQHF.

This chain uses TRBV19 with TRBJ1-1, with D unresolved. Germline V gives CDR1 LNHDA, CDR2 SQIVND (reference sequence). Between the trimmed V and J ends, which lost 0 bases and 1 base, there was a span of 9 bases. The CDR3 covers 15 residues. The chain's CDR3 is CASSIDLESNTEAFF. For the CDR3, the DNA is TGTGCCAGTAGTATAGATCTGGAGTCGAACACTGAAGCTTTCTTT.

This clone came up a few times. The V and J genes are TRBV25-1 and TRBJ1-2; the match to TRBD1 covers 7 bases. V shed 7 bases, J shed 1 base, and the junction held 9 bases outside the gene matches. The CDR3 sequence is 15 residues long. CDR1 MGHDK and CDR2 SYGVNS come from the germline V gene. DNA for the CDR3: TGTGCCAGCAACAGCGGACAGGCCTATAACTATGGCTACACCTTC. Its translation: CASNSGQAYNYGYTF.

The V call is TRBV6-1, the J call TRBJ1-1; 8 bases fit TRBD1. V gave up 7 bases and J gave up 1 base; unmatched junction bases: 5. In germline, CDR1 is MNHNS, CDR2 SASEGT. CDR3 length: 14 amino acids. DNA for the CDR3: TGTGCCAGCATTATAGGACAGGGGAACACTGAAGCTTTCTTT. It codes for CASIIGQGNTEAFF.

Remarks on this clone: The junction and the germline gene differ at one end; a read error may be behind it. V usage is TRBV7-9 and J usage is TRBJ2-5; 14 bases align to TRBD2. Germline values: CDR1 SEHNR, CDR2 FQNEAQ (reference sequence). The CDR3 has 16 amino acids. The CDR3 nucleotides are TGTTCCAGCAGCCACTGGACTAGCGGGGGGAGAGAGACCCAGTACTTC. The encoded protein is CSSSHWTSGGRETQYF.

Comments on this clone: The junction departs from the called germline gene at one end, perhaps through a read error. Distinct nucleotide sequences in the sample also encode this CDR3. This sequence joins TRBV7-2 and TRBJ2-7; 10 bases fit TRBD2. The CDR3 runs 14 residues. Germline V gene lookup returns CDR1 SGHTA and CDR2 FQGNSA. In DNA, the CDR3 is TGTGCCAGCAGTTCTAGCGGGGGTTCCTACGAGCAATACTTC. Translating gives CASSSSGGSYEQYF.

J is TRBJ1-4 and V is TRBV6-1, with D perhaps TRBD1 (5 bases). The CDR3 is 15 amino acids. The V gene's germline CDR1 is MNHNS and CDR2 SASEGT. V was clipped by 1 base and J by 8 bases, with 14 bases between them. CDR3 nucleotide sequence: TGTGCCAGCAGTGAAGGGGGCAACCTGCTGGAAAAACTGTTTTTT. Residues: CASSEGGNLLEKLFF.

This clone was seen a few times. The chain uses TRBV7-2 and TRBJ2-3, with D unclear. Germline V gives CDR1 SGHTA, CDR2 FQGNSA. The CDR3 is made up of 14 amino acids. V shed 1 base and J shed 1 base, with 6 bases lying between them. The CDR3 DNA is TGTGCCAGCAGCTTAGTGGCTCGCACAGATACGCAGTATTTT. It encodes CASSLVARTDTQYF.

The genes are TRBV11-1 and TRBJ2-1; 9 bases match TRBD1. Per the germline V gene, CDR1 is SGHAT and CDR2 is FQDESV (reference sequence). CDR3 length: 15 residues. The junction had 3 bases not matched to a gene; V was cut back by 6 bases and J by 0 bases. CDR3 nucleotides: TGTGCCAGCAGAGTGGGACAGGGCTCCTACAATGAGCAGTTCTTC. The encoded protein is CASRVGQGSYNEQFF.

The chain combines TRBV5-4 with TRBJ2-1; 7 positions agree with TRBD1. The CDR3 runs 13 residues. J lost 5 bases, V lost 4 bases, and 3 bases had no gene match. From germline, CDR1 is SGHNT and CDR2 YYREEE (reference sequence). CDR3 amino acids: CASSRDRDNEQFF. CDR3 nucleotides: TGTGCCAGCAGCCGAGACAGGGACAATGAGCAGTTCTTC. The full variable domain, rest sourced from reference TRBV5-4 and TRBJ2-1, is ETGVTQSPTHLIKTRGQQVTLRCSSQSGHNTVSWYQQALGQGPQFIFQYYREEENGRGNFPPRFSGLQFPNYSSELNVNALELDDSALYLCASSRDRDNEQFFGPGTRLTVL.

This clone was seen a single time. V usage is TRBV28 and J usage is TRBJ2-1, with TRBD2 identical over 7 bases. Germline-derived CDR1 and CDR2 are MDHEN and SYDVKM. The junction had 8 bases not matched to a gene; V was cut back by 5 bases and J by 10 bases. The CDR3 runs 13 residues. The CDR3 region is CASSLSGGREQFF. The DNA for the CDR3 is TGTGCCAGCAGTCTCTCGGGGGGTCGGGAGCAGTTCTTC.

This chain joins TRBV21-1 and TRBJ2-1; TRBD2, as called in the table, went unchecked against the DNA. TRBV21-1 is tagged as a pseudogene. The CDR3 is made up of 17 amino acids. The CDR3 coding sequence is TGTGCCAGCAGACCACCCAGATCAGGGACTAGCGGGGAGGAGCAGTTCTTC. It specifies CASRPPRSGTSGEEQFF.

V gene TRBV5-1 combines with J gene TRBJ1-2; TRBD1 aligns across 7 bases. With 3 bases clipped from V and 7 bases from J, the junction kept 12 bases outside the gene matches. The CDR3 contains 15 residues. Per the germline V gene, CDR1 is SGHRS and CDR2 is YFSETQ. Written as DNA, the CDR3 is TGCGCCAGCAGCTCGGGACAGCCCTCCCGAGGTGGCTACACCTTC. Protein product: CASSSGQPSRGGYTF.

The rearrangement uses TRBV7-6 and TRBJ2-7; 7 nucleotides match TRBD1. The CDR3 is 15 amino acids. The junction had 8 bases not matched to a gene; V was cut back by 5 bases and J by 1 base. Looked up from germline, CDR1 is SGHVS and CDR2 is FNYEAQ. This chain's CDR3 is CASSRGDSLSYEQYF. CDR3 nucleotide sequence: TGTGCCAGCAGCCGAGGGGACAGCCTATCCTACGAGCAGTACTTC.

The rearrangement joins TRBV28 to TRBJ2-3; 7 positions match TRBD1. From germline, CDR1 is MDHEN and CDR2 SYDVKM. V lost 5 bases and J lost 6; bases outside the gene matches: 5. The CDR3 sequence is 13 residues long. Written as DNA, the CDR3 is TGTGCCAGCAGTGGGACAGCCGAGGATACGCAGTATTTT. It encodes CASSGTAEDTQYF.

In the case of this clone: This sample also contains other DNA sequences that code for the same CDR3. J is TRBJ2-7 and V is TRBV10-3; 10 bases fit TRBD1. After removal of 10 bases from V and 2 bases from J, the junction contained 11 bases not matched to a gene. Germline CDR1 reads ENHRY; CDR2 reads SYGVKD. The CDR3 length is 15 residues. CDR3 coding DNA: TGTGCCACCAACCCCGGGACAGGGGTCCCCTACGAGCAGTACTTC. As protein: CATNPGTGVPYEQYF.

This clone appeared a single time. The chain combines TRBV5-1 with TRBJ2-1, with 10 bases aligning to TRBD2. From germline, CDR1 is SGHRS and CDR2 YFSETQ. With 0 bases clipped from V and 6 bases from J, the junction kept 3 bases outside the gene matches. This CDR3 has 15 residues. CDR3 sequence (DNA): TGCGCCAGCAGCTTGGAGGTAGCGGGGGGCAATGAGCAGTTCTTC. This codes for CASSLEVAGGNEQFF.

The chain joins TRBV30 to TRBJ2-3; a possible D gene is TRBD2 (5 bases). Germline loops: CDR1 GTSNPN, CDR2 SVGIG (reference sequence). V shed 1 base and J shed 5 bases, with 10 bases lying between them. The length of the CDR3 is 13 residues. CDR3 residues: CAWSGGLGDTQYF. The CDR3 DNA is TGTGCCTGGAGTGGAGGGCTCGGAGATACGCAGTATTTT.

This chain links TRBV7-2 with TRBJ2-5; D is unclear. V gave up 5 bases and J gave up 5 bases, with 12 bases separating them. CDR3 length equals 13 residues. Germline assignment: CDR1 SGHTA and CDR2 FQGNSA. The CDR3 region is CASSLGSLETQYF. The CDR3 DNA sequence: TGTGCCAGCAGCCTGGGCTCCCTCGAGACCCAGTACTTC.

V and J are TRBV18 and TRBJ2-1; 7 bases map to TRBD1. This CDR3 has 14 residues. Trimming removed 3 bases from V and 8 bases from J; junction bases left unmatched: 7. Germline V CDR1 and CDR2: KGHSH, LQKENI. CDR3 DNA sequence: TGTGCCAGCTCACCTTTAGACAGGGTCTATGAGCAGTTCTTC. Its protein product is CASSPLDRVYEQFF.

The CDR3 loop is CASSLGQTNSPLHF. The CDR3, as DNA: TGCGCCAGCAGCTTGGGACAGACTAATTCACCCCTCCACTTT. The chain has TRBV5-1 and TRBJ1-6, with D possibly being TRBD1 (5 bases). Trimming took off 0 bases at V and 6 bases at J, with 7 bases between the two ends. This CDR3 region has 14 residues. Germline-derived CDR1 and CDR2 are SGHRS and YFSETQ. The full variable domain, rest sourced from reference TRBV5-1 and TRBJ1-6, is KAGVTQTPRYLIKTRGQQVTLSCSPISGHRSVSWYQQTPGQGLQFLFEYFSETQRNKGNFPGRFSGRQFSNSRSEMNVSTLELGDSALYLCASSLGQTNSPLHFGNGTRLTVT.